This T cell receptor (beta chain) was observed in a study of cytomegalovirus exposure and HLA in healthy donors. The overall study: From 190 million or so T cells, an earlier analysis saw roughly 110 million unique TCR beta sequences.

Healthy people donating bone marrow made up the donors. Of note for this clone: The antigen is not known.

Study-wide points: Later, an analysis showed that TCR beta chains associated with HLA were more clonally expanded than others that were equally common.

This CDR3 contains 14 residues. The V end lost 3 bases, the J end lost 6 bases, and 14 bases lay between the germline ends. The germline V gene has CDR1 SGHAT and CDR2 FQNNGV. The PCR was carried out with 60 Vbeta primers and 13 Jbeta primers. Measured with immunoSEQ multiplex PCR; TCRdb has only the in-frame clones, and not every one. This specimen shows around 35,000 clones; the ten leading clones hold about 1.9%. The V and J genes are TRBV11-2 and TRBJ1-1; a possible D gene is TRBD1 (5 bases). Sample: PBMCs. This sequence originates from a middle-aged woman in good health and CMV-seropositive. CDR3 DNA: TGTGCCAGCAGCTTTGGGCAGGGTGAGGCTGAAGCTTTCTTT. It yields the protein CASSFGQGEAEAFF.